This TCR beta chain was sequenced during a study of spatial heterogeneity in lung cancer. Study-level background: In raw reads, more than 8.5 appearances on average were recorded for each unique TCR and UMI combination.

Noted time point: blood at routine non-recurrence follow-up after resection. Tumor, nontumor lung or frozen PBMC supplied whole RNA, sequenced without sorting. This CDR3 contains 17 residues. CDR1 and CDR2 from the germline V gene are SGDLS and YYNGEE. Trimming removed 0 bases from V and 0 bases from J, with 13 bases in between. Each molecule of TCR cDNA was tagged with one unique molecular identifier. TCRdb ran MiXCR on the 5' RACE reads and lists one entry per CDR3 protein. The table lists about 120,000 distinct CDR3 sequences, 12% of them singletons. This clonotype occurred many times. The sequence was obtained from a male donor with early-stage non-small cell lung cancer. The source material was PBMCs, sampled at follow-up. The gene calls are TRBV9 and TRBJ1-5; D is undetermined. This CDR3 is CASSVAAEPYSNQPQHF. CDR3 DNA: TGTGCCAGCAGCGTAGCGGCAGAGCCATATAGCAATCAGCCCCAGCATTTT.